What follows is one TCR beta chain and its context. The data originate from a study of T cell repertoires in ileal Crohn's disease. CDR3 length: 11 residues. V lost 6 bases and J 6 bases, leaving 8 bases between the germline ends. CDR1 is MNHGY and CDR2 is SVAAGI in the germline V gene. Time point of the sample: neoterminal ileum biopsy at postoperative endoscopy, about 6 months after surgery. TCRdb's table, derived via immunoSEQ multiplex PCR, lists solely in-frame clones and lacks some. The sample lists about 62,000 clones; roughly 91% were seen once. Specimen: ileal tissue. The source of this sequence is an adult with Crohn's disease. The V call is TRBV6-9, the J call TRBJ1-2; D call uncertain. The DNA of the CDR3 is TGTGCCAGCAGGAGGGATGATGGCTACACCTTC. Translating it yields CASRRDDGYTF.